This T cell receptor beta chain was captured by sequencing in a study of shared clonotypes between healthy human individuals. Findings and limits, study-wide: Deeper or shallower sequencing was expected to change how clonotypes are shared among donors. In this cohort, only blood was sampled, and tissue repertoires likely differ.

The table came from immunoSEQ multiplex PCR; TCRdb's copy has only in-frame clones and leaves some out. Of 2,500,000 or so clones listed, just under 95% were seen once; the top ten hold around 0.35%. Per germline, CDR1 LNHDA and CDR2 SQIVND (reference sequence). This CDR3 contains 14 residues. Trimming took 4 bases from V and 4 from J, leaving 11 bases between them. Regarding this clone: The antigen is undetermined.

The chain couples TRBV19 to TRBJ1-5; weak D call: TRBD1 (6 bases). The source is a man in his late teens or twenties in good health. Some clones in this sample may be carry-over from other donors' samples. Specimen: naive CD4+ T cells from PBMCs. Indicated subset: CD45RA+ positively selected. CDR3 nucleotide sequence: TGTGCCAGTAGTACGGGACAACCAAATCAGCCCCAGCATTTT. Translation: CASSTGQPNQPQHF.